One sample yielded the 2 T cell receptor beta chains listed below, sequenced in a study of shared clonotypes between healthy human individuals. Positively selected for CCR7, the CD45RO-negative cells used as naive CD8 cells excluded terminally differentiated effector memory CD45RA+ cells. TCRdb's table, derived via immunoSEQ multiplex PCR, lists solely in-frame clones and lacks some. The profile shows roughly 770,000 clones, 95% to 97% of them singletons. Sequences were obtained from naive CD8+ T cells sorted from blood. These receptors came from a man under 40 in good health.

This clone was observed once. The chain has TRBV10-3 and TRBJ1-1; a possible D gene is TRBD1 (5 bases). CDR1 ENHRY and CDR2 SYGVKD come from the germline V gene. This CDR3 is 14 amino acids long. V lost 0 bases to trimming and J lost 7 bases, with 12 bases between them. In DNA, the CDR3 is TGTGCCATCAGTGAGTCCCGGGACGAAATTGAAGCTTTCTTT. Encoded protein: CAISESRDEIEAFF.

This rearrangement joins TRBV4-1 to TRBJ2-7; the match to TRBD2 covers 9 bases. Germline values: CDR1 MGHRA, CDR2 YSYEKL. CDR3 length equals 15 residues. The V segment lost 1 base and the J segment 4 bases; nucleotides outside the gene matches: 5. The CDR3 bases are TGCGCCAGCAGCCAAGTAGGTAGCGGGAGTTACGAGCAGTACTTC. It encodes CASSQVGSGSYEQYF.